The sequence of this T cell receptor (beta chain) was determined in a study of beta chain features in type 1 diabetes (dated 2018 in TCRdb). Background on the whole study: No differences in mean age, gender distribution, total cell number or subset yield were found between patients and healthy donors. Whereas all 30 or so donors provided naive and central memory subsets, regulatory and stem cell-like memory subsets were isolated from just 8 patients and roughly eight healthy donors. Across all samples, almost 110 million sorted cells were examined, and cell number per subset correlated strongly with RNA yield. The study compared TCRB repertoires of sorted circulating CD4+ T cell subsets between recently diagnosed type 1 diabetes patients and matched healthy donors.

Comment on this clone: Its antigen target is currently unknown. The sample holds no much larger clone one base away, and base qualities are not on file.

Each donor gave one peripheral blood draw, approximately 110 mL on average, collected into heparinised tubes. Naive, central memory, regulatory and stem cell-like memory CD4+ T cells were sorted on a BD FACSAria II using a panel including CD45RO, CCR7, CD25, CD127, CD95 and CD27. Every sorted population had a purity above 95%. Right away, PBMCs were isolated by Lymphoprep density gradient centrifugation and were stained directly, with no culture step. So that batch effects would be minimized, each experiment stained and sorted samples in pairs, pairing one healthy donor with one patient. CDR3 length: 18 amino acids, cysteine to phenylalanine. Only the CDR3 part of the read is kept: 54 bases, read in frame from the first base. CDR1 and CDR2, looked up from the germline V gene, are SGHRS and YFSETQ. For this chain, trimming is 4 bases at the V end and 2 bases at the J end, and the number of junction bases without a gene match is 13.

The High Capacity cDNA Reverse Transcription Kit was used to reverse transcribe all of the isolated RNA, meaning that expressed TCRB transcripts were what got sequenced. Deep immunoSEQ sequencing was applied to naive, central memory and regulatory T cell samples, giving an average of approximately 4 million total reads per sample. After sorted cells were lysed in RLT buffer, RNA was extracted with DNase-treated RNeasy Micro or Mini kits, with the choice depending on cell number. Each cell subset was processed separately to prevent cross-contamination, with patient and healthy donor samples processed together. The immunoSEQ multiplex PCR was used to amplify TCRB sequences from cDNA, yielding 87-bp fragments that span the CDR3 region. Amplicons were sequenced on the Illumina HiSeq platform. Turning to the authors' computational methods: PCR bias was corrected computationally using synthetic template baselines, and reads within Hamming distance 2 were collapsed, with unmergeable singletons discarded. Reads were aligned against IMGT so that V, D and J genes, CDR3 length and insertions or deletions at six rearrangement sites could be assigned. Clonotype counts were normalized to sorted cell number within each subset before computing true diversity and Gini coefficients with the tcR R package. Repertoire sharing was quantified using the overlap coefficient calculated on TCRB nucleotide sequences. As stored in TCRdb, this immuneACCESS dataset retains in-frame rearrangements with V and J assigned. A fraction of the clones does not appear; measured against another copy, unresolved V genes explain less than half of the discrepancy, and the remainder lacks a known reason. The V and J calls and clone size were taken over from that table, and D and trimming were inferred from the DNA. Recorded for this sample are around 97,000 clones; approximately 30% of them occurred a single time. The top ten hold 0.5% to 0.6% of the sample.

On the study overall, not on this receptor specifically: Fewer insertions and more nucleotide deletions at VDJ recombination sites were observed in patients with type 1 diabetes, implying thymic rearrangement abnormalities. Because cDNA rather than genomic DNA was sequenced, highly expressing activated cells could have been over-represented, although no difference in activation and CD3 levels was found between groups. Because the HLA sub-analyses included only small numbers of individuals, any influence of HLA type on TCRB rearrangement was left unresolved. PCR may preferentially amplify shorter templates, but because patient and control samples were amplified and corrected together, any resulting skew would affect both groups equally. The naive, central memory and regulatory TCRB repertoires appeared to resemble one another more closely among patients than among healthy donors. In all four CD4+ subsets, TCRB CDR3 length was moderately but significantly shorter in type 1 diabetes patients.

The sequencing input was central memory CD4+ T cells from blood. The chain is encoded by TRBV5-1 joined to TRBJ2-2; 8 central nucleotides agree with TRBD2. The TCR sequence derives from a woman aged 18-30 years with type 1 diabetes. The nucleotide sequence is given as TGCGCCAGCAGCCCGGCCCAGAGCGGGAGTTACAACACCGGGGAGCTGTTTTTT. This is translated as CASSPAQSGSYNTGELFF.